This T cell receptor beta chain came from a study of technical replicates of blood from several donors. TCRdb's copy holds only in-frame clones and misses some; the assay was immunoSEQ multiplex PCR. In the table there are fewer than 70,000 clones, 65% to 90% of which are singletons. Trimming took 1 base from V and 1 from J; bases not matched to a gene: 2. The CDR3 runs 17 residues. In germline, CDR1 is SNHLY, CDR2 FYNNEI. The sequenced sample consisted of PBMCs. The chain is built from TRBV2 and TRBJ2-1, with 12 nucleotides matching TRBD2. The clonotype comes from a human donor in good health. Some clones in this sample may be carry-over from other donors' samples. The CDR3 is CASSEGTSGKSYNEQFF. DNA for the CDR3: TGTGCCAGCAGTGAAGGGACTAGCGGGAAGTCCTACAATGAGCAGTTCTTC.